This T cell receptor (beta chain) came from a study of blood T cell repertoires in COVID-19. Clones were sequenced by immunoSEQ multiplex PCR, and TCRdb holds only the in-frame ones, with some missing. The top ten hold 5% to 7% of the sample, which has 200,000 to 300,000 clones, approximately 86% seen once. Trimming cost V 1 base and J 0 bases, with 14 bases left between them. Looked up from germline, CDR1 is MNHNS and CDR2 is SASEGT. The CDR3 consists of 17 residues. The V call is TRBV6-1, the J call TRBJ2-3; D perhaps matches TRBD2 (7 bases). The TCR sequence derives from a woman aged 55-69 years with active or convalescent COVID-19. The sequenced material came from peripheral blood. Here the CDR3 DNA reads TGTGCCAGCAGTGAAGAGGGGCGGGGGCTTAGCACAGATACGCAGTATTTT. It translates to CASSEEGRGLSTDTQYF.